This passage covers 14 T cell receptor beta chains from one sample sequenced in a study of blood T cell repertoires in COVID-19. Produced via immunoSEQ multiplex PCR; TCRdb's table is partial and in-frame only. This sample has around 250,000 clones; around 83% occur once, and the top ten carry 5%. Sequencing input: PBMCs or T cells enriched from blood (not recorded which). The origin of the receptors is a man aged 35-49 years who had been exposed to COVID-19.

The V call is TRBV5-1, the J call TRBJ2-5, with TRBD1 as a possible D gene (6 bases). The length of the CDR3 is 15 residues. Germline V gene data show CDR1 as SGHRS and CDR2 as YFSETQ. V was pared by 2 bases and J by 4 bases, with 15 bases between. In DNA, the CDR3 is TGCGCCAGCAGCTTAGGAGTAGGGGGTGGAGAGACCCAGTACTTC. Translated, it gives CASSLGVGGGETQYF.

The chain links TRBV21-1 to TRBJ1-5; the D call in the table, TRBD1, was not verified against the DNA. TRBV21-1 has pseudogene status. The CDR3 is made up of 15 amino acids. The CDR3 loop is CASSTRTPAGQPQHF. CDR3 in DNA: TGTGCCAGCAGCACCCGGACACCCGCAGGTCAGCCCCAGCATTTT.

The chain carries TRBV28 and TRBJ1-1; TRBD1 is a possible D gene (6 bases). This CDR3 has 15 amino acids. CDR1 and CDR2 (germline): MDHEN, SYDVKM. The germline V and J ends were trimmed by 5 bases and 14 bases, with 27 bases remaining between them. CDR3 bases: TGTGCCAGCAGTCCTCCCCGTACAGGGCCAAACCCGACATTCTTT. This sequence encodes CASSPPRTGPNPTFF.

This rearrangement joins TRBV28 to TRBJ2-6, with 10 bases fitting TRBD1. CDR1 is MDHEN and CDR2 is SYDVKM in the germline V gene. Trimming removed 8 bases from V and 0 bases from J; junction bases left unmatched: 10. The CDR3 extends over 18 amino acids. CDR3 in amino acids: CASETGGAFFSGANVLTF. The CDR3 DNA reads as TGTGCCAGCGAGACAGGGGGCGCCTTTTTCTCTGGGGCCAACGTCCTGACTTTC.

This clone appeared a few times. V and J are TRBV27 and TRBJ1-1; D ambiguous. The V end lost 5 bases, the J end lost 3 bases, and 13 bases lay between the germline ends. Germline loops: CDR1 MNHEY, CDR2 SMNVEV (reference sequence). The CDR3 length is 14 residues. The CDR3 protein is CASSPRAGHTEAFF. The CDR3, as DNA: TGTGCCAGCAGTCCTAGAGCCGGTCACACTGAAGCTTTCTTT.

This chain links TRBV10-3 with TRBJ2-1, with 9 bases that match TRBD2. The CDR3 extends over 13 amino acids. CDR1 is ENHRY, CDR2 SYGVKD, per germline. The V gene end was trimmed by 11 bases and the J gene end by 8 bases; junction bases not matched to a gene: 10. CDR3 in DNA: TGTGCCTCGGCTAGCGGGACTGTGGATGAGCAGTTCTTC. Its protein product is CASASGTVDEQFF.

The chain employs TRBV19 and TRBJ2-7; 8 bases agree with TRBD1. After removal of 5 bases from V and 1 base from J, the junction contained 7 bases not matched to a gene. Germline-derived CDR1 and CDR2 are LNHDA and SQIVND (reference sequence). There are 15 residues in the CDR3. CDR3 protein: CASSPTGGESYEQYF. DNA of the CDR3: TGTGCCAGTAGTCCTACAGGGGGAGAATCCTACGAGCAGTACTTC. Complete variable domain (other parts from reference TRBV19 and TRBJ2-7): DGGITQSPKYLFRKEGQNVTLSCEQNLNHDAMYWYRQDPGQGLRLIYYSQIVNDFQKGDIAEGYSVSREKKESFPLTVTSAQKNPTAFYLCASSPTGGESYEQYFGPGTRLTVT.

The chain couples TRBV5-6 to TRBJ2-2; D is uncertain. CDR1 and CDR2 from the germline V gene are SGHDT and YYEEEE. The ends were cut back, 2 bases at V and 1 base at J, with 6 bases in the middle. The CDR3 runs to 14 residues. CDR3: CASSFRQNTGELFF. The CDR3 bases are TGTGCCAGCAGCTTTAGACAGAACACCGGGGAGCTGTTTTTT.

The chain recombines TRBV19 with TRBJ2-7; TRBD2 agrees at 13 bases. Looked up from germline, CDR1 is LNHDA and CDR2 is SQIVND (reference sequence). The V segment lost 3 bases and the J segment 4 bases; nucleotides outside the gene matches: 0. The length of the CDR3 is 14 residues. The CDR3 DNA reads as TGTGCCAGTAGTATGACTAGCGGGAGGTACGAGCAGTACTTC. Residues: CASSMTSGRYEQYF.

This clone is a singleton in its sample. V usage is TRBV27 and J usage is TRBJ2-2; TRBD2 matches at 7 bases. V trimming: 6 bases; J trimming: 6 bases; junction bases outside the gene matches: 10. From germline, CDR1 is MNHEY and CDR2 SMNVEV (reference sequence). This CDR3 spans 15 amino acids. The CDR3: CASRRREGGAGELFF. CDR3 DNA sequence: TGTGCCAGCAGACGAAGGGAGGGCGGGGCCGGGGAGCTGTTTTTT.

The rearrangement uses TRBV13 and TRBJ2-4; 9 nucleotides agree with TRBD1. Germline values: CDR1 PRHDT, CDR2 FYEKMQ (reference sequence). CDR3 size: 14 residues. V trimming: 4 bases; J trimming: 9 bases; junction bases outside the gene matches: 7. The CDR3 loop is CASSSRQGESIQYF. Written as DNA, the CDR3 is TGTGCCAGCAGCTCGAGACAGGGGGAGAGCATTCAGTACTTC.

The rearrangement links TRBV29-1 to TRBJ2-7; 7 positions agree with TRBD1. The CDR3 sequence is 12 residues long. After removal of 4 bases from V and 3 bases from J, the junction contained 3 bases not matched to a gene. Germline CDR1 and CDR2: SQVTM and ANQGSEA. As DNA, the CDR3 is TGCAGCGTTGGGGACAGTCTCTACGAGCAGTACTTC. Translated, it gives CSVGDSLYEQYF.

This clone was seen only a few times. The same CDR3 is also encoded by other DNA sequences in this sample. The chain uses TRBV5-1 and TRBJ2-1; no clear D. V lost 4 bases, J lost 1 base, and 9 bases lay in between. Germline CDR1 and CDR2: SGHRS and YFSETQ. The CDR3 totals 14 residues. The CDR3 coding sequence is TGCGCCAGCAGCCCGTACTCATCCTACAATGAGCAGTTCTTC. Its protein is CASSPYSSYNEQFF.

The CDR3 DNA sequence: TGTGCCAGCAGCAAGGGGGGGGGACAAGGTTGTTCACCCCTCCACTTT. Protein sequence: CASSKGGGQGCSPLHF. V is TRBV21-1 and J is TRBJ1-6. TRBV21-1 is a pseudogene segment. The CDR3 contains 16 residues.